The entry below gives a single TCR beta chain sequence along with its context. The CDR3 runs to 16 residues. Methods used by the authors: Reference gene primer amplification yielded estimated nucleated cell counts. Using immunoSEQ multiplex PCR, the repertoire was profiled, and TCRdb retains in-frame clones only, with some absent. V and J calls and clone size are those listed in that table; D and trimming were worked out from the DNA. The sample records some 150,000 clones, over 70% being singletons. The sample belongs to a study of blood T cell repertoires in COVID-19. Study context: Acute and convalescent COVID-19 samples came from the United States, Italy and Spain. Nucleic acid was either cDNA or gDNA, and it came from T cells, B-cell-depleted T cells, or PBMCs.

This rearrangement joins TRBV12-2 to TRBJ1-5; TRBD1, the table's D call, was not compared with the DNA. TRBV12-2 is listed as a pseudogene. The sequence was obtained from a man between 50 and 59 years old who had recovered from COVID-19. The specimen was peripheral blood. CDR3 nucleotide sequence: TGTGCAAGTCGCTTAAGGACAGGGGGCTTTATCGAACCCCAGCATTTT. It codes for CASRLRTGGFIEPQHF.